The present entry profiles one T cell receptor (beta chain) with its context. Germline trimming cut 0 bases from V and 2 bases from J; bases unmatched to any gene: 4. The CDR3 consists of 15 residues. CDR1 is LGHNA, CDR2 YSLEER, per germline. The entry originates in a study of T-cell reconstitution after alpha-beta-depleted transplantation in children. Unique molecular identifiers were incorporated into the prepared TCRbeta library. One entry per CDR3 protein results from TCRdb running MiXCR on the PCR reads. The table lists hundreds of thousands of distinct CDR3 sequences, over 15% of them singletons.

This chain joins TRBV4-3 and TRBJ2-7; 7 nucleotides agree with TRBD2. The TCR originated in a human donor who donated a stem cell graft to a child with acute myeloid leukemia. The sample consisted of PBMCs from the stem cell graft donor, taken from the stem cell graft. This CDR3 is CASSQDTGLPYEQYF. The DNA for the CDR3 is TGCGCCAGCAGCCAAGATACGGGACTACCCTACGAGCAGTACTTC.